This T cell receptor beta chain was recovered during a study of T cell responses to AZD1222 COVID-19 vaccine. Study findings and constraints: Just 6 or 7 AZD1222 recipients were seropositive at baseline. The donors showed a predominance of white British ancestry and of females, with possible underestimation of clonal diversity. Regions 160-218 and 743-854 held dominance among vaccine-associated CD4 TCRs, which spanned spike.

Concerning this clone itself: Its antigen remains unknown.

Only in-frame clones appear in the TCRdb table, and some are missing; sequencing was by immunoSEQ multiplex PCR. The sample has under 300,000 clones; 85% to 95% are singletons. V lost 8 bases and J 6 bases, leaving 20 bases between the germline ends. Germline V CDR1 and CDR2: LGHNA, YNFKEQ. This CDR3 comprises 14 residues. Here the sequenced sample was peripheral blood, taken on day 0 of AZD1222 vaccination. The receptor's source is an adult in good health. The chain is built from TRBV4-2 and TRBJ2-7, with D possibly being TRBD2 (5 bases). The CDR3 spells CASGEGVGSGEQYF. The CDR3 DNA reads TGTGCCAGCGGGGAAGGTGTAGGGAGTGGCGAGCAGTACTTC.